This section outlines one T cell receptor beta chain sequence together with its context. This sample was included in a study of blood T cell repertoires in COVID-19. Clones were read by immunoSEQ multiplex PCR, and TCRdb kept only the in-frame ones, dropping some. Found here are approximately 220,000 clones, around 82% of them singletons; the top ten hold roughly 4.8%. Sequencing was carried out using PBMCs or T cells enriched from blood (not recorded which). This clonotype was sampled from a woman in her forties or fifties who had been exposed to COVID-19.

CDR3 bases: TGTGCCAGCACTCCTGGCGGGGGGCACACAGATACGCAGTATTTT. It specifies CASTPGGGHTDTQYF. The rearrangement uses TRBV9 and TRBJ2-3; 8 bases are shared with TRBD2. The CDR3 contains 15 residues. Trimming cost V 6 bases and J 2 bases; bases outside gene matches: 8. CDR1 and CDR2 (germline): SGDLS, YYNGEE.